This T cell receptor (beta chain) was observed in a study of control samples from healthy donors and cancer patients. Using immunoSEQ multiplex PCR, the repertoire was profiled, and TCRdb retains in-frame clones only, with some absent. The data contain 170,000 or so clones, 90% to 95% of them seen just once; the ten biggest clones take up about 1.5%. Germline CDR1 is MNHEY and CDR2 is SVGAGI. This CDR3 is built from 13 residues. Trimming cost V 5 bases and J 3 bases, with 8 bases left between them. The rearrangement uses TRBV6-5 and TRBJ1-5, with D perhaps matching TRBD1 (5 bases). Sequencing input: blood. This receptor was taken from a man aged 18 to 29 in good health. This CDR3 reads CASSTGHNQPQHF. The DNA for the CDR3 is TGTGCCAGCAGTACAGGCCACAATCAGCCCCAGCATTTT.